Following are 5 T cell receptor beta chains from one sample sequenced in a study of T cells in Graves' hyperthyroidism and ophthalmopathy (dated 2019 in TCRdb). Library preparation was by multiplex PCR. Instrument on record: Illumina HiSeq 2000. TCR beta CDR3 regions were amplified from RNA transcripts. The first round of RT-PCR for the TCR CDR3 was performed with the HTBI primer set and the Qiagen OneStep RT-PCR kit. TCRdb passed the public sequencing reads through fastp at Q25 and MiXCR, retaining productive beta sequences. Rows are unified per CDR3 protein, each entry keeping the most common DNA and genes. This sample comprises about 210,000 distinct CDR3 sequences, about 16% of them detected only once. Clones ranked in the top ten supply roughly 44% of the sample. The sequencing input was blood. The receptors were sampled from a man in his forties with Graves' hyperthyroidism.

In its sample, this clonotype was seen a few times. The V gene is TRBV5-1, the J gene TRBJ1-2; possible D gene TRBD1, 6 bases. The CDR3 is made up of 14 amino acids. Germline CDR1 and CDR2: SGHRS and YFSETQ. V lost 4 bases to trimming and J lost 7 bases, with 17 bases between them. CDR3 DNA: TGCGCCAGCAGCCTAGATATGGGGGCTCCTGGCTACACCTTC. Amino acids: CASSLDMGAPGYTF.

The table lists this clonotype with many counts. The chain recombines TRBV6-1 with TRBJ2-2; D gene uncertain. Trimming pared 5 bases from V and 6 bases from J, leaving 10 bases between. CDR1 is MNHNS and CDR2 is SASEGT in the germline V gene. The CDR3 extends over 13 amino acids. The CDR3: CASSSDGAGELFF. The CDR3 coding sequence is TGTGCCAGCAGTTCGGACGGCGCCGGGGAGCTGTTTTTT.

This clonotype was counted a few times. The chain links TRBV15 to TRBJ1-4, with 8 bases fitting TRBD1. Looked up from germline, CDR1 is LNHNV and CDR2 is YYDKDF (reference sequence). V was clipped by 1 base and J by 6 bases; unmatched bases: 7. The CDR3 runs to 16 residues. The CDR3 DNA follows: TGTGCCACCAGCAGAGGTGGGGCAGGGGGCTATGAAAAACTGTTTTTT. Protein sequence: CATSRGGAGGYEKLFF.

This clonotype was seen ten or more times. This chain links TRBV13 with TRBJ1-1; the D gene is possibly TRBD1 (6 bases). CDR1 is PRHDT and CDR2 is FYEKMQ in the germline V gene (reference sequence). There are 14 residues in the CDR3. V lost 3 bases to trimming and J lost 0 bases, with 8 bases between them. The CDR3 region is CASSFRQVNTEAFF. CDR3 DNA sequence: TGTGCCAGCAGCTTCCGACAGGTGAACACTGAAGCTTTCTTT.

This clonotype was detected many times. The genes are TRBV27 and TRBJ1-6; D remains unclear. Germline CDR1 reads MNHEY; CDR2 reads SMNVEV (reference sequence). V lost 3 bases to trimming and J lost 3 bases, with 12 bases between them. CDR3 size: 16 residues. The CDR3 region has the DNA TGTGCCAGCAGTTTGGAGGGTAGCAGCTATAATTCACCCCTCCACTTT. This sequence encodes CASSLEGSSYNSPLHF.